The entry below gives a single T cell receptor (beta chain) sequence along with its context. Its cognate antigen is unknown. This sample was included in a study of T cell responses to AZD1222 COVID-19 vaccine. Clones were sequenced by immunoSEQ multiplex PCR, and TCRdb holds only the in-frame ones, with some missing. The table has 150,000 to 160,000 clones, roughly nine tenths seen once. Study results and limitations: Per reports, nearly half of all spike-specific TCRs target regions that are unmutated in variants.

This clonotype was obtained from an adult in good health. This specimen consisted of peripheral blood, obtained on day 0 of MenACWY control vaccination.

The CDR3 bases are TGTGCCAGCAGTTCCCCGGGACAGGGGACAGATACGCAGTATTTT. Translation: CASSSPGQGTDTQYF. The V gene is TRBV6-6, the J gene TRBJ2-3, with 10 bases identical to TRBD1. V shed 4 bases, J shed 3 bases, and the junction held 4 bases outside the gene matches. Germline V lookup: CDR1 MNHNY, CDR2 SVGAGI (reference sequence). The CDR3 extends over 15 amino acids.